The clone carrying this TCR beta chain has more than one count but fewer than ten. TCRdb called the 5' RACE reads again in MiXCR, with one record for every CDR3 protein. This table has approximately 210,000 distinct CDR3 sequences, around 15% appearing once. This CDR3 spans 11 amino acids. Germline V gene sequence: CDR1 SGHVS, CDR2 FNYEAQ. The germline V and J ends were trimmed by 5 bases and 13 bases, with 12 bases remaining between them. The data originate from a study of identical twins. The sample was also reused in another study, on T cells expressing NK-cell markers.

Sequencing used CD8+ T cells sorted from blood. The receptor's source is a young woman in good health. The genes are TRBV7-6 and TRBJ2-1; D is ambiguous. CDR3 DNA: TGTGCCAGCAGCCTCGGAGTCCACCAGTTCTTC. Amino acids: CASSLGVHQFF.